This T cell receptor beta chain was identified in a study of molecular identifiers for immune sequencing clone quantification. Across the study: Replicates split RNA from roughly 18,000 or 92,000 naive CD8 cells five ways, and the researchers sequenced four portions. Study-wide points: More than 97% of effector molecules, versus under 1% of naive-cell molecules, belonged to clones above 20 RNA copies.

RNA fractions of 10%, 30% or 50% and about 17,000 to 1,000,000 sorted cells were the source of naive CD8 libraries. Based on a CD8+CD4-CCR7+CD45RA+ profile, naive CD8 T cells were sorted. This CDR3 comprises 14 residues. V lost 6 bases and J lost 2, with 15 bases in between. Germline CDR1 DFQATT, CDR2 SNEGSKA (reference sequence). This clonotype ranks as medium-sized. Its cognate antigen is unknown. MiXCR, applied by TCRdb to the PCR reads, yields one record per CDR3 protein. The sample lists roughly 10,000 distinct CDR3 sequences, approximately 20% occurring once. The V call is TRBV20-1, the J call TRBJ2-3, with D unclear. The receptor was derived from a human donor in good health. Some libraries in this study had Jurkat cell RNA spiked in. Sequenced: naive CD8+ T cells from blood, with Jurkat cell RNA spiked in. Subset in this sample: FACS-sorted CD8+CD4-CCR7+CD45RA+ naive T cells. The CDR3 spells CSAKDATYTDTQYF. The CDR3 region has the DNA TGCAGTGCAAAAGACGCCACCTACACAGATACGCAGTATTTT.